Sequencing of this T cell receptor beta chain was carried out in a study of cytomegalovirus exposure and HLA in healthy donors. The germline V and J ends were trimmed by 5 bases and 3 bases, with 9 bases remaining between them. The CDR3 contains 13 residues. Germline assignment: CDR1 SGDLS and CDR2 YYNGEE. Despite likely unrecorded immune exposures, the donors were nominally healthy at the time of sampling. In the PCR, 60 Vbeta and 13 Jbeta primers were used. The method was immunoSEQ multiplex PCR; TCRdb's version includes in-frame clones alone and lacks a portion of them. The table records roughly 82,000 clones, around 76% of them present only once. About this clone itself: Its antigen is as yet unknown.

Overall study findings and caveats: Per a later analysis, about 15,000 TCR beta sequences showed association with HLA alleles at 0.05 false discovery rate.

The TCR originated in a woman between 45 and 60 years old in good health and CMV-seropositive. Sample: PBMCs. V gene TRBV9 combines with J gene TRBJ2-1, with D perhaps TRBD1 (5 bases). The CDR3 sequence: CASSQDSYNEQFF. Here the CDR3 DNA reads TGTGCCAGCAGTCAAGACAGCTACAATGAGCAGTTCTTC.